The rows below give T cell receptor beta chains drawn from one sample of a study of blood T cell repertoires in COVID-19. The assay was immunoSEQ multiplex PCR, and TCRdb's table has in-frame clones only and misses some. The sample consists of some 180,000 clones, around 91% of them appearing once. The material sequenced was peripheral blood. These receptors came from a man aged 45-65 years with acute or convalescent COVID-19. CDR3s include the opening cysteine and the closing phenylalanine or tryptophan. The D gene is left open where the match is weak. Size tells how often a clone was seen (once, few, many) or the class of an expanded clone, and some rows leave it out.

clone size	V gene	D gene	J gene	CDR3 DNA	CDR3 protein
NA	TRBV27	NA	TRBJ2-1	TGTGCCAGCAGTTTAGTCCCCCGGGTAGAGCAGTTCTTC	CASSLVPRVEQFF
NA	TRBV5-8	NA	TRBJ1-4	TGTGCCAGCAGCTTGTCTCGGGTTGAAAAACTGTTTTTT	CASSLSRVEKLFF
NA	TRBV27	TRBD1	TRBJ1-5	TGTGCCAGCAGTCGGGACAGCCCTTTTCAGCCCCAGCATTTT	CASSRDSPFQPQHF
NA	TRBV5-4	NA	TRBJ2-1	TGTGCCAGCAGCTTGACTTTCTACAATGAGCAGTTCTTC	CASSLTFYNEQFF
NA	TRBV13	TRBD2	TRBJ2-3	TGTGCCAGCAGCCCACCAAGACTAGCGGGGAGCACAGATACGCAGTATTTT	CASSPPRLAGSTDTQYF
NA	TRBV28	NA	TRBJ2-7	TGTGCCAGCACCGACACAGGGACCTCCTACGAGCAGTACTTC	CASTDTGTSYEQYF
NA	TRBV28	TRBD2	TRBJ2-5	TGTGCCAGCAGCCCTCTGGCGGGAGGGCCAAAGACCCAGTACTTC	CASSPLAGGPKTQYF
NA	TRBV27	TRBD1	TRBJ1-1	TGTGCCAGTAAGACGGACAGGGGGACTGAAGCTTTCTTT	CASKTDRGTEAFF
few	TRBV2	NA	TRBJ2-2	TGTGCCACCCAGGGGAACACCGGGGAGCTGTTTTTT	CATQGNTGELFF
NA	TRBV6-5	TRBD1	TRBJ1-2	TGTGCCAGCAGTTCCGGGACAGGGGTCGGCTACACCTTC	CASSSGTGVGYTF
NA	TRBV5-4	TRBD2	TRBJ2-1	TGTGCCAGCAGCTTGGGGCAGGGACTAGCGCCCTACAATGAGCAGTTCTTC	CASSLGQGLAPYNEQFF
once	TRBV7-2	NA	TRBJ1-3	TGTGCCAGCAGCTTAGAGCATCCTGGGAGCTCTGGAAACACCATATATTTT	CASSLEHPGSSGNTIYF
NA	TRBV27	TRBD2	TRBJ2-1	TGTGCCAGCAGTTCCAGCCTAGCGGGAGTCTACAATGAGCAGTTCTTC	CASSSSLAGVYNEQFF
once	TRBV14	NA	TRBJ2-1	TGTGCCAGCAGCCACGGAGGGCCGAGAACCTACAATGAGCAGTTCTTC	CASSHGGPRTYNEQFF
few	TRBV4-1	NA	TRBJ2-3	TGCGCCAGCAGCCAAGGAGTTAGCCTGAGCACAGATACGCAGTATTTT	CASSQGVSLSTDTQYF
NA	TRBV27	NA	TRBJ2-2	TGTGCCAGCAGTCTTTTCTCACGAGTGGCCGGGGAGCTGTTTTTT	CASSLFSRVAGELFF
NA	TRBV28	NA	TRBJ1-1	TGTGCCAGCAGGGGGACCCACGGGAGCACTGAAGCTTTCTTT	CASRGTHGSTEAFF
NA	TRBV4-3	TRBD2	TRBJ2-6	TGCGCCAGCAGCCAAGCCGCGGGGGGTGTGGGCTTTTTCTCTGGGGCCAACGTCCTGACTTTC	CASSQAAGGVGFFSGANVLTF
NA	TRBV27	NA	TRBJ2-7	TGTGCCAGCAGTCTGGGACCGGGACACCTCTACGAGCAGTACTTC	CASSLGPGHLYEQYF